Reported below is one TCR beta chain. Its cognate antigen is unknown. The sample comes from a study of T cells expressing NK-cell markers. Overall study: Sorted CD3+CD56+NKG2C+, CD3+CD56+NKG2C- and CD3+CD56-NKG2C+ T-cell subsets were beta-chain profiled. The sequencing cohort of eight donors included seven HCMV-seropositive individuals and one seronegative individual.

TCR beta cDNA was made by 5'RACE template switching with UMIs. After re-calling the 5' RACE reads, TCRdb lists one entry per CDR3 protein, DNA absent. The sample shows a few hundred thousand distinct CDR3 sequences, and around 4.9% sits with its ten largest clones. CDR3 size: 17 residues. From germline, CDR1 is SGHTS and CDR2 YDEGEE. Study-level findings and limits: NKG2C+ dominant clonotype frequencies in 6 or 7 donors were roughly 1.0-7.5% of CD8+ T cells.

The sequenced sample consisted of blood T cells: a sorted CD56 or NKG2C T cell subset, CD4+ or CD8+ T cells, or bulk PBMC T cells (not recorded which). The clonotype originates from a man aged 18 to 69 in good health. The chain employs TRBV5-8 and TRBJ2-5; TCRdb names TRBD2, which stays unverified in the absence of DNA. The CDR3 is CASSLASIRGGQETQYF.